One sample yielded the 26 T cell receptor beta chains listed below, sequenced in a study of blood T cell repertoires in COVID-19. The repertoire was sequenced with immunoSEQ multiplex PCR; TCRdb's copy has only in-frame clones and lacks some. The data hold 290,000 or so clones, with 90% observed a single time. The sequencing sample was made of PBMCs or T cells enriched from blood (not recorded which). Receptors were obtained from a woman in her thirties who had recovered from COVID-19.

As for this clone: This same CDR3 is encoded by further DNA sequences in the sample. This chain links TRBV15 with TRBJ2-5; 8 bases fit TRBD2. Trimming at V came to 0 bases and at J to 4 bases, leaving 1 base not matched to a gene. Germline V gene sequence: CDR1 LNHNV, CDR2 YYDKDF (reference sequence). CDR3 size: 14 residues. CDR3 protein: CATSRDRGGETQYF. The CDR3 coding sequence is TGTGCCACCAGCAGAGATCGGGGGGGAGAGACCCAGTACTTC.

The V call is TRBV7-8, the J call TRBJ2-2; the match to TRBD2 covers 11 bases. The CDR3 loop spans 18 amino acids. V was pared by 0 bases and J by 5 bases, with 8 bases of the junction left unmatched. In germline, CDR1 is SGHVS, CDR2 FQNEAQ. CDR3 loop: CASSLAQLAGVGTGELFF. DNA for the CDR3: TGTGCCAGCAGCTTAGCCCAACTAGCGGGAGTAGGAACCGGGGAGCTGTTTTTT.

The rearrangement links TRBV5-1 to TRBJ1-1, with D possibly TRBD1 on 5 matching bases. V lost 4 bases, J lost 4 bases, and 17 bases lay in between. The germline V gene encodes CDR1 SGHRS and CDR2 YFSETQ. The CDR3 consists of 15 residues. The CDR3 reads CASSLTGTTRTEAFF. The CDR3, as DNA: TGCGCCAGCAGCCTTACGGGGACTACACGCACTGAAGCTTTCTTT.

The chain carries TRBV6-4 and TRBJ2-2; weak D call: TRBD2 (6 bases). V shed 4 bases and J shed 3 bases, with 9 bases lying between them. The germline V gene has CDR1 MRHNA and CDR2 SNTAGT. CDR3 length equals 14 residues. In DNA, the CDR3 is TGTGCCAGCAGTGTGGTAGCGGACACCGGGGAGCTGTTTTTT. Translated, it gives CASSVVADTGELFF.

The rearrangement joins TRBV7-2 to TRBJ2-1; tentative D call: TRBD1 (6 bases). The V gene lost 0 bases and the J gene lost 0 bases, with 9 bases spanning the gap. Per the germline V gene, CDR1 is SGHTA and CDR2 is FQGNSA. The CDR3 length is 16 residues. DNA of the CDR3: TGTGCCAGCAGCTTAGCAGGGGGTGGCTCCTACAATGAGCAGTTCTTC. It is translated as CASSLAGGGSYNEQFF. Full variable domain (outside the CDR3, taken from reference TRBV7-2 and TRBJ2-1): GAGVSQSPSNKVTEKGKDVELRCDPISGHTALYWYRQSLGQGLEFLIYFQGNSAPDKSGLPSDRFSAERTGGSVSTLTIQRTQQEDSAVYLCASSLAGGGSYNEQFFGPGTRLTVL.

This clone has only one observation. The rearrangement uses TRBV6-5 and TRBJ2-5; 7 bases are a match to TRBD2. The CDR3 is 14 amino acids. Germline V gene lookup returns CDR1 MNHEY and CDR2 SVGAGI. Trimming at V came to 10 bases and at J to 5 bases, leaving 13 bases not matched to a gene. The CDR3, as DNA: TGTGCCACCGTAACCGGGGGGAGTAGGGAGACCCAGTACTTC. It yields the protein CATVTGGSRETQYF.

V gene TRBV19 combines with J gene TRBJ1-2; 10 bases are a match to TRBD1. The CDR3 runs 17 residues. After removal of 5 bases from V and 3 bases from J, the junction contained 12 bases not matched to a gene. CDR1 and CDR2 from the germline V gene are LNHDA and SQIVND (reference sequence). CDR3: CASSSGQGERRDYGYTF. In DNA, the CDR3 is TGTGCCAGTAGTTCCGGACAGGGGGAACGGAGGGACTATGGCTACACCTTC.

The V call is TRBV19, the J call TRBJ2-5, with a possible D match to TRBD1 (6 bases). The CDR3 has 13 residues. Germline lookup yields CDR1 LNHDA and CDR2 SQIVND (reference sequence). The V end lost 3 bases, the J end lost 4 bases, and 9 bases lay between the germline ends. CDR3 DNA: TGTGCCAGTAGTATGAAAGGGGGAGAGACCCAGTACTTC. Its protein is CASSMKGGETQYF.

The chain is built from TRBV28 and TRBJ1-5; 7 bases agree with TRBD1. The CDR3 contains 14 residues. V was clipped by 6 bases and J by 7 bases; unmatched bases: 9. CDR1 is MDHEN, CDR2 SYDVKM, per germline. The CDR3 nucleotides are TGTGCCAGCAGCAGAGAGACAGGGCGACAGCCCCAGCATTTT. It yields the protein CASSRETGRQPQHF. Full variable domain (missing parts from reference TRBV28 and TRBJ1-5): DVKVTQSSRYLVKRTGEKVFLECVQDMDHENMFWYRQDPGLGLRLIYFSYDVKMKEKGDIPEGYSVSREKKERFSLILESASTNQTSMYLCASSRETGRQPQHFGDGTRLSIL.

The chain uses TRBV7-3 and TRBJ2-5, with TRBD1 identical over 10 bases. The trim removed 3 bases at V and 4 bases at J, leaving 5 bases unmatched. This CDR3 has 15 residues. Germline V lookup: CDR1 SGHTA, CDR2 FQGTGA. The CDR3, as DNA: TGTGCCAGCAGCTTGGGACAGGGGCCAGGAGAGACCCAGTACTTC. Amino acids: CASSLGQGPGETQYF.

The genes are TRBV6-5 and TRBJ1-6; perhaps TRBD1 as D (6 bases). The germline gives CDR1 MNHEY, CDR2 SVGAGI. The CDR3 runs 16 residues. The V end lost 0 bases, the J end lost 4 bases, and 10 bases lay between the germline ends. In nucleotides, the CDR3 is TGTGCCAGCAGTTACTCAGGGGACAAATATAATTCACCCCTCCACTTT. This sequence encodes CASSYSGDKYNSPLHF.

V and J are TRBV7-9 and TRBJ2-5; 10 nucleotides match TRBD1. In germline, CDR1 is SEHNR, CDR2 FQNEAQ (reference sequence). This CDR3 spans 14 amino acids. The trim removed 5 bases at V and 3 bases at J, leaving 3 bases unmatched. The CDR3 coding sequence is TGTGCCAGCAGCCGCGGACAGGGGGAAGAGACCCAGTACTTC. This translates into CASSRGQGEETQYF.

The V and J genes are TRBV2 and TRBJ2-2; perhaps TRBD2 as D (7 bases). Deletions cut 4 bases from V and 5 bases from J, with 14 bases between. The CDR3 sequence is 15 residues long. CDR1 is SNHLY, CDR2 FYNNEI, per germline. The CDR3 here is CASSVRGAPTGELFF. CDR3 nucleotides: TGTGCCAGCAGTGTCCGGGGGGCGCCAACCGGGGAGCTGTTTTTT.

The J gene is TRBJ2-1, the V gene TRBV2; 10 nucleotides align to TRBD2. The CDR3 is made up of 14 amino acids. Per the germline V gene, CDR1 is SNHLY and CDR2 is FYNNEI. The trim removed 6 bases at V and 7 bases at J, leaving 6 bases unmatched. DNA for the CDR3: TGTGCCAGCAGCCCCGGGACTAGCGTAAATGAGCAGTTCTTC. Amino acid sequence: CASSPGTSVNEQFF.

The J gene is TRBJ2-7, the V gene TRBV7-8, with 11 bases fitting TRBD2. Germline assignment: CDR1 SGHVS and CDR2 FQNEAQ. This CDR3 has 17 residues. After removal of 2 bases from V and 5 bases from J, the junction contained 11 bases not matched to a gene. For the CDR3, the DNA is TGTGCCAGCAGCTTACCTTCTTTTCTAGCGGGGGGCGACGAGCAGTACTTC. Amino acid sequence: CASSLPSFLAGGDEQYF.

The CDR3 loop reads CASSPDTSRMNTEAFF. In nucleotides, the CDR3 is TGTGCCAGCTCACCTGACACTTCACGCATGAACACTGAAGCTTTCTTT. The chain joins TRBV18 to TRBJ1-1; D not certain. V was clipped by 3 bases and J by 0 bases, with 14 bases between them. The CDR3 covers 16 residues. Germline V lookup: CDR1 KGHSH, CDR2 LQKENI.

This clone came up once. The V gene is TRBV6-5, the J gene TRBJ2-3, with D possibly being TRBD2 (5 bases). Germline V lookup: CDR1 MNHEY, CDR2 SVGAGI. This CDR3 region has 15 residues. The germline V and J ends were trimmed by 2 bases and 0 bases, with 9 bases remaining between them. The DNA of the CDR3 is TGTGCCAGCAGTTACAGCAGGACTAGCACAGATACGCAGTATTTT. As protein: CASSYSRTSTDTQYF.

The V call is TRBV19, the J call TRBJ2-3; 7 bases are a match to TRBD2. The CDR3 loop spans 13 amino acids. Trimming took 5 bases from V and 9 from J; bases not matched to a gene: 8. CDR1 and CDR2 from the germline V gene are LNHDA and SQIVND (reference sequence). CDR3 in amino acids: CASSRGAGETQYF. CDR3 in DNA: TGTGCCAGTAGTCGCGGGGCGGGAGAGACGCAGTATTTT.

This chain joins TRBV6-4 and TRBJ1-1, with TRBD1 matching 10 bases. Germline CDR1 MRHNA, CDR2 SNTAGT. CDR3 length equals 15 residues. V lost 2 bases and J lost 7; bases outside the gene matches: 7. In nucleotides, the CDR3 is TGTGCCAGCAGTGACCAGCCGGGACAGGGGTTTGAAGCTTTCTTT. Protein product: CASSDQPGQGFEAFF.

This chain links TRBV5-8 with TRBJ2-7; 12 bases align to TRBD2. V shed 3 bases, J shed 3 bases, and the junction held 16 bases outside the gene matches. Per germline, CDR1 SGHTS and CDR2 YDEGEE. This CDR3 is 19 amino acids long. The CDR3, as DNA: TGTGCCAGCAGCTCTCCACCCGCTAGCGGGAGGGCCTGGTTCTACGAGCAGTACTTC. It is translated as CASSSPPASGRAWFYEQYF. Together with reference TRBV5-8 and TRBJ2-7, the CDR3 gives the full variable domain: EAGVTQSPTHLIKTRGQQATLRCSPISGHTSVYWYQQALGLGLQFLLWYDEGEERNRGNFPPRFSGRQFPNYSSELNVNALELEDSALYLCASSSPPASGRAWFYEQYFGPGTRLTVT.

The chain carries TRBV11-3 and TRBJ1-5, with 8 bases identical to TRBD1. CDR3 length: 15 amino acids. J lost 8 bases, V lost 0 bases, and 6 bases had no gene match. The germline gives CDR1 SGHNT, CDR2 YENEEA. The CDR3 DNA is TGTGCCAGCAGCTTAGATCTCTACAGGGGGAAGCCCCAGCATTTT. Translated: CASSLDLYRGKPQHF.

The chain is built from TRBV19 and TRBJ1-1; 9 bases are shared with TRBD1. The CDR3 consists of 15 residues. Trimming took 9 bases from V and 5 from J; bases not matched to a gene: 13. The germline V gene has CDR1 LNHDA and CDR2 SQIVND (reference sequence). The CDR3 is CASLRTGASLTEAFF. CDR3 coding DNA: TGTGCCAGCCTCAGGACAGGGGCTTCACTTACTGAAGCTTTCTTT.

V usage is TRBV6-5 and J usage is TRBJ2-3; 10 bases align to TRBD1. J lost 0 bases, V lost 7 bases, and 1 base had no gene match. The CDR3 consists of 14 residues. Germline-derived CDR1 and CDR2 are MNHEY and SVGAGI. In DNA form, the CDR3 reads TGTGCCAGCAAGGGACAGGGGAGCACAGATACGCAGTATTTT. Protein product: CASKGQGSTDTQYF.

The CDR3 sequence is CAWSWGEDQPQHF. The CDR3 coding sequence is TGTGCCTGGAGTTGGGGGGAGGACCAGCCCCAGCATTTT. V usage is TRBV30 and J usage is TRBJ1-5; TRBD1 might be the D (5 bases). V was clipped by 2 bases and J by 7 bases, with 12 bases between them. The CDR3 consists of 13 residues. The germline CDR1 and CDR2 sequences are GTSNPN and SVGIG (reference sequence).

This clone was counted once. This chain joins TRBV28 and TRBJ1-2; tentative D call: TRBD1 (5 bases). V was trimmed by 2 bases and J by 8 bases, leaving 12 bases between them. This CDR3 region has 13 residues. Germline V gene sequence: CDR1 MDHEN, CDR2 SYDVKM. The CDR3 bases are TGTGCCAGCAGTTTAAACCGGGGGGGAGGCTACACCTTC. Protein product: CASSLNRGGGYTF.

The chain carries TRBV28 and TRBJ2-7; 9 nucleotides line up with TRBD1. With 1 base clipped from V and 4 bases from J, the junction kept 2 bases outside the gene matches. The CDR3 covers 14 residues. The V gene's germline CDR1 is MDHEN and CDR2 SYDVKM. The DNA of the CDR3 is TGTGCCAGCAGTTTATCACAGGGGGCTTACGAGCAGTACTTC. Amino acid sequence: CASSLSQGAYEQYF.